The clone carrying this T cell receptor beta chain was recorded many times. What it recognizes is unknown. Unique molecular identifiers were used to barcode this TCRbeta library. One entry per CDR3 protein, called by TCRdb with MiXCR from the PCR reads. The repertoire consists of some 550,000 distinct CDR3 sequences, with 23% occurring once and the leading ten covering roughly 15%. The data derive from a study of T-cell reconstitution after alpha-beta-depleted transplantation in children. Per the germline V gene, CDR1 is DFQATT and CDR2 is SNEGSKA (reference sequence). The CDR3 is made up of 14 amino acids. Trimming pared 3 bases from V and 2 bases from J, leaving 13 bases between. The study's findings and limits: Roughly two months post-transplant, alpha-beta T cells reportedly originated from several hundred graft clones that had expanded.

The rearrangement uses TRBV20-1 and TRBJ2-5, with D perhaps TRBD1 or TRBD2 (5 bases each). The specimen comprised PBMCs, mostly from graft donor cells, sampled 360 days after TCRalphabeta/CD19-depleted stem cell transplant. The receptor comes from a boy younger than two who had a stem cell transplant for acute myeloid leukemia, so the T cells may come from the graft donor. CDR3 residues: CSARTVREQETQYF. The CDR3 nucleotides read TGCAGTGCTAGGACAGTAAGGGAGCAAGAGACCCAGTACTTC.